Following are 3 T cell receptor beta chains from one sample sequenced in a study of T cells in Graves' hyperthyroidism and ophthalmopathy. Regions amplified from RNA transcripts were the TCR beta CDR3 regions. The TCR CDR3 first-round RT-PCR relied on the HTBI primer set. TCRdb fed the multiplex PCR reads into MiXCR, producing one record per CDR3 protein. The sample contains fewer than 600,000 distinct CDR3 sequences, 13% to 15% of which appear only once. The material sequenced was blood. The receptors come from a woman aged 18-29 years with Graves' hyperthyroidism.

V usage is TRBV25-1 and J usage is TRBJ1-1; D not resolved. Germline V gene lookup returns CDR1 MGHDK and CDR2 SYGVNS. This CDR3 spans 14 amino acids. The V gene lost 1 base and the J gene lost 2 bases, with 8 bases spanning the gap. Written as DNA, the CDR3 is TGTGCCAGCAGTGAATTCCACACAAACACTGAAGCTTTCTTT. It is translated as CASSEFHTNTEAFF.

This clonotype was counted only a few times. V is TRBV5-1 and J is TRBJ2-2, with 11 bases fitting TRBD2. Trimming removed 4 bases from V and 2 bases from J; junction bases left unmatched: 7. CDR3 length equals 17 residues. The germline gives CDR1 SGHRS, CDR2 YFSETQ. The CDR3 region has the DNA TGCGCCAGCAGCCATGTAGCGGGAGGGAGCAACACCGGGGAGCTGTTTTTT. It specifies CASSHVAGGSNTGELFF.

This clonotype was observed many times. The chain employs TRBV7-3 and TRBJ2-2; 12 bases align to TRBD2. V lost 5 bases and J lost 7; bases outside the gene matches: 8. The V gene's germline CDR1 is SGHTA and CDR2 FQGTGA. The CDR3 is 16 amino acids. The CDR3, as DNA: TGTGCCAGCAGCCCCAGACTAGCGGGAGCGATCGGGGAGCTGTTTTTT. It encodes CASSPRLAGAIGELFF.